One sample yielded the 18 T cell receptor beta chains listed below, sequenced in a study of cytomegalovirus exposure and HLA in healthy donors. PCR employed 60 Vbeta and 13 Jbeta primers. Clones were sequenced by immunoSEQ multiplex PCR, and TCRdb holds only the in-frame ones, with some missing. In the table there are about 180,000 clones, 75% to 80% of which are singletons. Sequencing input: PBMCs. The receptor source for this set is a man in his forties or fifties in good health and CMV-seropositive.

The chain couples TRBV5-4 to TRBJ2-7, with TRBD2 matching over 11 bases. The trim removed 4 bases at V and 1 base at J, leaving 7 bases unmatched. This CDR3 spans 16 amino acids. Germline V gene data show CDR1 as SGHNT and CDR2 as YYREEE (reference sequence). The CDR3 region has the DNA TGTGCCAGCAGCCAAGGGGGGACTAGCGGTTCCTACGAGCAGTACTTC. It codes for CASSQGGTSGSYEQYF.

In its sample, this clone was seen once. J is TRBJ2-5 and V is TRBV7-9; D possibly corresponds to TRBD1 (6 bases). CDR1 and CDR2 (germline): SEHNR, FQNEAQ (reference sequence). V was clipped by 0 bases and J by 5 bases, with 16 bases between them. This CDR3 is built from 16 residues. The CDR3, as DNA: TGTGCCAGCAGCTTAGCGTATTCAGGGGAGTCGGAGACCCAGTACTTC. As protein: CASSLAYSGESETQYF.

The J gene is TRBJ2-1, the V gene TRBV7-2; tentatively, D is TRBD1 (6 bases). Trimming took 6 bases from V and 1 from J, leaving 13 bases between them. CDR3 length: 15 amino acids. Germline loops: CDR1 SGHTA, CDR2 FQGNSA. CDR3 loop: CASRKQGSSYNEQFF. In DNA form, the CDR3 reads TGTGCCAGCAGGAAACAGGGATCATCCTACAATGAGCAGTTCTTC.

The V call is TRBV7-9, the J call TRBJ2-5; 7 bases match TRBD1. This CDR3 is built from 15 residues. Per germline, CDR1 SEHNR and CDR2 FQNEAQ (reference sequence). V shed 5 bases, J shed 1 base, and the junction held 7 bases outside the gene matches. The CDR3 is CASSASGTVQETQYF. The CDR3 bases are TGTGCCAGCAGCGCGTCCGGGACAGTCCAAGAGACCCAGTACTTC.

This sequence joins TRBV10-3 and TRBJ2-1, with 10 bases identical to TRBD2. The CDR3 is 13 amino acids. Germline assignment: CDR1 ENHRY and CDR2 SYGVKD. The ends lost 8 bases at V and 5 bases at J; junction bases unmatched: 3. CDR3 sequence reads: CAIGLADNNEQFF. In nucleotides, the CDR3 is TGTGCCATCGGACTAGCGGACAACAATGAGCAGTTCTTC.

CDR3 sequence (DNA): TGTGCCAGTAGCCCAATAGGGGCATCAGGGGGCAGAAGTTACAGTCAGTACTTC. Translation: CASSPIGASGGRSYSQYF. The chain carries TRBV19 and TRBJ2-4; TRBD1 aligns across 8 bases. The CDR3 is 18 amino acids. Looked up from germline, CDR1 is LNHDA and CDR2 is SQIVND (reference sequence). V dropped 6 bases and J dropped 12; count of bases not matched to a gene: 25.

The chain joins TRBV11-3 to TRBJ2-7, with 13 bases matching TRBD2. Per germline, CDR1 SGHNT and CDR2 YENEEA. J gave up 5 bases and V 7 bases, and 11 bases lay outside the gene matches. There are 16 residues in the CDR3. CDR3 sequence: CASNGGRLAGGDEQYF. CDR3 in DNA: TGTGCCAGCAACGGGGGGAGACTAGCGGGAGGCGACGAGCAGTACTTC.

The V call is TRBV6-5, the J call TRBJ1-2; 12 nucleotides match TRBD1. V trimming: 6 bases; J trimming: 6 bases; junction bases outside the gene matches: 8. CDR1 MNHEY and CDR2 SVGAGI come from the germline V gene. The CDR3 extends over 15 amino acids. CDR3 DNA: TGTGCCAGCAGGGGGACAGGGGGCAAAATGGATGGCTACACCTTC. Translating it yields CASRGTGGKMDGYTF.

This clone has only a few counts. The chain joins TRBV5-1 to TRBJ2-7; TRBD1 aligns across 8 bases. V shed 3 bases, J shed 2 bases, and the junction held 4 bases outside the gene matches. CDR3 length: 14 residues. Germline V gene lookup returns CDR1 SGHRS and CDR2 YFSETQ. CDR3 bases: TGCGCCAGCAGCTCCGGGGACAGGACCTACGAGCAGTACTTC. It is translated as CASSSGDRTYEQYF.

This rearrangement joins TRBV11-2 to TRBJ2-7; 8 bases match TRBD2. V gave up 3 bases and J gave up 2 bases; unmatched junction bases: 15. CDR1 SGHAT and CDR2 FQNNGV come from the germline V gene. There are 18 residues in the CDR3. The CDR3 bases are TGTGCCAGCAGCTTCCCCCAACCTAGACTAGCGATGGCCTACGAGCAGTACTTC. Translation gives CASSFPQPRLAMAYEQYF.

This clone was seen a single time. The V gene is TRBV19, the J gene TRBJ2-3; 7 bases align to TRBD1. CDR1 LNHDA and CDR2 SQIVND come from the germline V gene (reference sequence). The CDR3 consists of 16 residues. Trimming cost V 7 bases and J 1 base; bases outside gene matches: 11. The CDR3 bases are TGTGCCAGTACCCCGGGCCGTGACAGGGGCACAGATACGCAGTATTTT. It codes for CASTPGRDRGTDTQYF.

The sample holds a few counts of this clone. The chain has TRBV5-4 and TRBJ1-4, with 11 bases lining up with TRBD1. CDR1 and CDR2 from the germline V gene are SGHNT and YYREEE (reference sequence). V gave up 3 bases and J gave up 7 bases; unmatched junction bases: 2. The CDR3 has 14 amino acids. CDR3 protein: CASSSGTGGEKLFF. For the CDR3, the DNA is TGTGCCAGCAGCTCCGGGACAGGGGGTGAAAAACTGTTTTTT.

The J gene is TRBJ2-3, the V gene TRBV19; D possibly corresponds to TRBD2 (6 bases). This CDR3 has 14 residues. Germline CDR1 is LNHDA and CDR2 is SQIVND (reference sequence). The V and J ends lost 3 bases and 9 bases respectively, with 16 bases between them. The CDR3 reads CASSIEGWGRTQYF. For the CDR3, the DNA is TGTGCCAGTAGTATCGAGGGGTGGGGGAGGACGCAGTATTTT.

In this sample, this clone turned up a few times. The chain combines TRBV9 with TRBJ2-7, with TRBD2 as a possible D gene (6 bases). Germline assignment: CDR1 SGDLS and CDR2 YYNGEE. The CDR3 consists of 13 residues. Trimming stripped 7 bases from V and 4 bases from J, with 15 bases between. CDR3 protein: CASGRGANYEQYF. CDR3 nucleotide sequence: TGTGCCAGCGGGCGGGGTGCAAATTACGAGCAGTACTTC.

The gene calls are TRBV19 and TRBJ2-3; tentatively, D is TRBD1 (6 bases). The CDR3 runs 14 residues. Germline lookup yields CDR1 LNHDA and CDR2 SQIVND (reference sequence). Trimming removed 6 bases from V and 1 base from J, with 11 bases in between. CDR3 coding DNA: TGTGCCAGTAGGCAAAGACAGGGCACAGATACGCAGTATTTT. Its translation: CASRQRQGTDTQYF. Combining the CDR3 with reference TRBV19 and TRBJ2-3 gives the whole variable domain DGGITQSPKYLFRKEGQNVTLSCEQNLNHDAMYWYRQDPGQGLRLIYYSQIVNDFQKGDIAEGYSVSREKKESFPLTVTSAQKNPTAFYLCASRQRQGTDTQYFGPGTRLTVL.

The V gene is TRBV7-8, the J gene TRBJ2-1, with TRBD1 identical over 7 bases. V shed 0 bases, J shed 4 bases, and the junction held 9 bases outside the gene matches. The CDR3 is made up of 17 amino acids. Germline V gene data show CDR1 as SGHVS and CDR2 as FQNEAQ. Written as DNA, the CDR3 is TGTGCCAGCAGCTTAGCCCGCGTGGACAGGATTTACAATGAGCAGTTCTTC. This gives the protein CASSLARVDRIYNEQFF.

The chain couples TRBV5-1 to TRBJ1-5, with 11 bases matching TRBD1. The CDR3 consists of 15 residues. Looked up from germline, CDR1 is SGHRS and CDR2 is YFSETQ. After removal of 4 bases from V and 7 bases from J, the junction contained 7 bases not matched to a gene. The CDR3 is CASSLRTGGDQPQHF. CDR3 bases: TGCGCCAGCAGCCTCCGGACAGGGGGCGACCAGCCCCAGCATTTT.

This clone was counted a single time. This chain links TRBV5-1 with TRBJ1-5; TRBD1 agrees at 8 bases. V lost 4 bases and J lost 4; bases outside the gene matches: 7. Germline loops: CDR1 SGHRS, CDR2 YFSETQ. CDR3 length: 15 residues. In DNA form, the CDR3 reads TGCGCCAGCAGCCCTGCTACAGGGGGGAATCAGCCCCAGCATTTT. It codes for CASSPATGGNQPQHF.